This T cell receptor (beta chain) stems from a study of blood T cell repertoires in COVID-19. Clinical history as reported by participants underpinned cohort assignment. The method was immunoSEQ multiplex PCR; TCRdb's version includes in-frame clones alone and lacks a portion of them. The table lists roughly 420,000 clones, 70% to 90% of them singletons, with around 0.91% in the top ten. The CDR3 contains 14 residues. V was pared by 1 base and J by 7 bases, with 17 bases between. The germline CDR1 and CDR2 sequences are GTSNPN and SVGIG (reference sequence). The TCR originated in a woman in her twenties or thirties with acute COVID-19. Sequenced input: PBMCs or T cells enriched from blood (not recorded which). This chain connects TRBV30 to TRBJ2-7; D is possibly TRBD1 (6 bases). CDR3 region: CAWSEDPRGGEQYF. The CDR3 DNA follows: TGTGCCTGGAGTGAAGATCCCAGGGGCGGTGAGCAGTACTTC.